This record covers a single T cell receptor (beta chain). The antigen is unknown. This specimen belongs to a study of T-cell memory formation after mild COVID-19. TCRalpha and TCRbeta libraries used 5'RACE with constant-segment primers and UMIs. MiXCR was run by TCRdb on the 5' RACE reads, yielding one entry per CDR3 protein. The sample contains about 560,000 distinct CDR3 sequences, 20% to 25% of which appear only once. Broader study findings: Clones contracting day 15 to 85 were balanced CD4/CD8; later expanders leaned CD4+. The CD4+ clones that contracted clustered mainly within CM and EM, and the CD8+ clones concentrated in EMRA.

Sequencing was done on a sample of PBMCs or a T cell subset sorted from them (not recorded which). This receptor was obtained from an adult woman who had mild COVID-19 (a few samples of this study predate the infection). Cell type and time point are not known.

The CDR3 region is CATSRLQGTGMNTEAFF. For the CDR3, the DNA is TGTGCCACCAGCAGACTTCAGGGGACAGGGATGAACACTGAAGCTTTCTTT. V is TRBV15 and J is TRBJ1-1; TRBD1 agrees at 9 bases. J lost 0 bases, V lost 2 bases, and 7 bases had no gene match. CDR3 size: 17 residues. Germline CDR1 LNHNV, CDR2 YYDKDF (reference sequence). Complete variable domain (other parts from reference TRBV15 and TRBJ1-1): DAMVIQNPRYQVTQFGKPVTLSCSQTLNHNVMYWYQQKSSQAPKLLFHYYDKDFNNEADTPDNFQSRRPNTSFCFLDIRSPGLGDTAMYLCATSRLQGTGMNTEAFFGQGTRLTVV.